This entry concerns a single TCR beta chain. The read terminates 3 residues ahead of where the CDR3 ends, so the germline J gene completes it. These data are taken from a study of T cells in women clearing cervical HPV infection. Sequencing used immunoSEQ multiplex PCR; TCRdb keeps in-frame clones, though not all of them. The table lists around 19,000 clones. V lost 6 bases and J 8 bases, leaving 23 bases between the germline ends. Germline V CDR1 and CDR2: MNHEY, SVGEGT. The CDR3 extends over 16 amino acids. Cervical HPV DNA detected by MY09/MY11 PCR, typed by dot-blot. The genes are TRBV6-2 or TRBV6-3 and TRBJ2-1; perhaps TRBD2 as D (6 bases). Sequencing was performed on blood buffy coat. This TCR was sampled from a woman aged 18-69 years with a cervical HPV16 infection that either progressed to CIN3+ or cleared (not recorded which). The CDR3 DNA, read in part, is TGTGCCAGCAGCTACGGGCGGGATACTCTGTTCGATGAG. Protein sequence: CASSYGRDTLFDE. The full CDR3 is CASSYGRDTLFDEQFF.